This is a list of T cell receptor beta chains from one sample in a study of T cell responses to AZD1222 COVID-19 vaccine. Assay: immunoSEQ multiplex PCR; the TCRdb copy retains only in-frame clones and omits some. The data hold roughly 100,000 clones, with around nine tenths observed a single time. Specimen: peripheral blood, collected 28 days after the second AZD1222 dose. These TCRs come from an adult who received the AZD1222 COVID-19 vaccine. Both conserved end residues are part of each CDR3. D genes are given only for firm matches. A clone size is listed for some rows: how often the clone was seen (once, few, many), or a class if it is expanded.

j_gene	v_gene	abundance	d_gene	CDR3aa	CDR3nt
TRBJ2-2	TRBV9	once	.	CASSAYWRRAGTGELFF	TGTGCCAGCAGCGCCTATTGGCGCAGGGCGGGCACCGGGGAGCTGTTTTTT
TRBJ2-7	TRBV6-5	.	.	CASSPLWSYEQYF	TGTGCCAGCAGTCCCTTATGGTCCTACGAGCAGTACTTC
TRBJ1-2	TRBV30	.	TRBD1	CAWVAGTGDGYTF	TGTGCCTGGGTCGCCGGGACAGGGGATGGCTACACCTTC
TRBJ2-7	TRBV12-3/TRBV12-4	.	.	CASSLWGVYEQYF	TGTGCCAGCAGCCTTTGGGGGGTCTACGAGCAGTACTTC
TRBJ2-7	TRBV6-5	.	TRBD1	CASTRDRSYEQYF	TGTGCCAGCACTAGGGACAGGAGTTACGAGCAGTACTTC
TRBJ1-1	TRBV18	.	TRBD1	CASSPRDRGNTEAFF	TGTGCCAGCTCACCGAGGGACAGGGGGAACACTGAAGCTTTCTTT
TRBJ2-5	TRBV12-3/TRBV12-4	.	.	CASSFQGTTQYF	TGTGCCAGCAGTTTCCAGGGTACGACCCAGTACTTC
TRBJ2-1	TRBV7-2	.	TRBD1	CASSLDSTGGTYNEQFF	TGTGCCAGCAGCTTAGACTCGACAGGGGGCACCTACAATGAGCAGTTCTTC
TRBJ2-1	TRBV5-1	.	TRBD2	CATSREGLYNEQFF	TGCGCCACCAGCCGGGAGGGCCTTTACAATGAGCAGTTCTTC
TRBJ2-3	TRBV7-9	.	TRBD1	CASNQGQGFPDTQYF	TGTGCCAGCAACCAGGGACAGGGATTCCCAGATACGCAGTATTTT
TRBJ1-5	TRBV2	.	.	CASRIVGQPQHF	TGTGCCAGCAGGATAGTTGGGCAGCCCCAGCATTTT
TRBJ1-2	TRBV10-3	.	.	CAISEGDGYYGYTF	TGTGCCATCAGTGAGGGGGACGGGTACTATGGCTACACCTTC
TRBJ1-1	TRBV4-1	once	.	CASSLAWVVDTEAFF	TGCGCCAGCAGCCTCGCCTGGGTTGTGGACACTGAAGCTTTCTTT
TRBJ1-6	TRBV12-3/TRBV12-4	few	TRBD1	CASSGQGHSPLHF	TGTGCCAGCAGCGGACAGGGCCATTCACCCCTCCACTTT
TRBJ1-2	TRBV19	.	TRBD1	CASSGTGELRGYTF	TGTGCCAGTAGTGGGACAGGGGAGTTGAGGGGCTACACCTTC
TRBJ2-1	TRBV7-6	.	.	CASSPRPSSSSYNEQFF	TGTGCCAGCAGTCCTCGGCCTAGTTCATCATCCTACAATGAGCAGTTCTTC
TRBJ2-7	TRBV20-1	.	.	CSARDSYEQYF	TGCAGTGCTAGAGATTCATACGAGCAGTACTTC